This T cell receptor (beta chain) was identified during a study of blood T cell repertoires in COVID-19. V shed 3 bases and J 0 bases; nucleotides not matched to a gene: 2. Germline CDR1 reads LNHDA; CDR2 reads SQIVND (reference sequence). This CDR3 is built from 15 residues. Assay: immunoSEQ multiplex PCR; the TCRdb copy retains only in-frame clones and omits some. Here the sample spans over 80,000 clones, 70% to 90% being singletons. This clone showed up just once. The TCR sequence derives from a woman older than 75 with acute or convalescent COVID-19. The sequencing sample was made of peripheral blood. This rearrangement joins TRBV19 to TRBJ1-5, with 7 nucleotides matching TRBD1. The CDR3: CASSISGGSNQPQHF. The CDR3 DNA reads TGTGCCAGTAGTATCTCAGGGGGTAGCAATCAGCCCCAGCATTTT.